The T cell receptor beta chain under discussion was sequenced for a study of cytomegalovirus exposure and HLA in healthy donors. Overall study findings and caveats: The CMV antigen specificity of a few CMV-associated chains was confirmed through in vitro analysis. Previously analyzed data showed that most TCR beta V segments were productive at a frequency of about 90% or about 30%. For TCR beta chains, V- and J-gene trimming was later linked to a missense DCLRE1C variant. Immune exposure information available was restricted to CMV serostatus.

With 60 Vbeta and 13 Jbeta primers, the PCR was carried out. This table comes from immunoSEQ multiplex PCR, and its TCRdb copy is limited to in-frame clones, with some not included. Recorded for this sample: fewer than 200,000 clones. A word on this clone: Its target is not known.

Germline lookup yields CDR1 MGHDK and CDR2 SYGVNS. CDR3 size: 13 residues. Trimming took 3 bases from V and 3 from J, leaving 7 bases between them. Material: PBMCs. The rearrangement joins TRBV25-1 to TRBJ2-3; D unclear. This receptor was obtained from a woman aged 60-75 years in good health and CMV-seronegative. The CDR3 sequence: CASSDLLTDTQYF. The CDR3 nucleotides read TGTGCCAGCAGTGATCTCCTGACAGATACGCAGTATTTT.